These T cell receptor beta chains were read from a single sample in a study of CD8 T cells in Susac syndrome. TCRdb reprocessed the immunoSEQ multiplex PCR reads via MiXCR and lists one record per CDR3 protein. The sample yields tens of thousands of distinct CDR3 sequences, about 94% seen once. Sample: CD8+ T cells from PBMCs. These receptors were taken from a human donor with Susac syndrome. Each CDR3 is given without its conserved first and last residue. The order of the fields is J gene, clone size, V gene, CDR3 protein. The size field is filled for only some rows; it gives once, few, many or a size class.

j_call: TRBJ1-2; clone_size: -; v_call: TRBV11-2; cdr3_aa: ASSSYGRENYGYT
j_call: TRBJ2-1; clone_size: -; v_call: TRBV20-1; cdr3_aa: SARVLDRLNNEQF
j_call: TRBJ1-1; clone_size: -; v_call: TRBV28; cdr3_aa: ASSRGQSEAF
j_call: TRBJ1-2; clone_size: -; v_call: TRBV9; cdr3_aa: ASSARTGLT
j_call: TRBJ2-7; clone_size: -; v_call: TRBV7-2; cdr3_aa: ASSPTASRAYEQY
j_call: TRBJ2-1; clone_size: -; v_call: TRBV3-1; cdr3_aa: ASSHSDEQF
j_call: TRBJ1-4; clone_size: once; v_call: TRBV4-1; cdr3_aa: ASSHDGLLNEKLF
j_call: TRBJ2-2; clone_size: -; v_call: TRBV27; cdr3_aa: ASSPGLHTGELF
j_call: TRBJ1-1; clone_size: -; v_call: TRBV6-2/TRBV6-3; cdr3_aa: ASIYGARANTEAF
j_call: TRBJ2-2; clone_size: -; v_call: TRBV20-1; cdr3_aa: AASTVNTGELF
j_call: TRBJ2-2; clone_size: -; v_call: TRBV9; cdr3_aa: ASSVEVGGTGELF
j_call: TRBJ2-7; clone_size: -; v_call: TRBV6-5; cdr3_aa: ASRTGQASSYEQY
j_call: TRBJ1-4; clone_size: -; v_call: TRBV5-1; cdr3_aa: ASSLTVPNEKLF
j_call: TRBJ2-1; clone_size: -; v_call: TRBV5-6; cdr3_aa: ASSLASATYNEQF
j_call: TRBJ1-1; clone_size: -; v_call: TRBV5-6; cdr3_aa: ASSLSGTQNTEAF
j_call: TRBJ2-1; clone_size: -; v_call: TRBV7-9; cdr3_aa: ASSFNRHGGGSYNEQF
j_call: TRBJ2-1; clone_size: once; v_call: TRBV6-2/TRBV6-3; cdr3_aa: ASSPGTEYYNEQF
j_call: TRBJ2-2; clone_size: -; v_call: TRBV29-1; cdr3_aa: SVGRGRGGELF
j_call: TRBJ1-2; clone_size: -; v_call: TRBV20-1; cdr3_aa: SARPQDRGGYT
j_call: TRBJ2-1; clone_size: -; v_call: TRBV7-9; cdr3_aa: ASSSLRGTGSYNEQF
j_call: TRBJ1-1; clone_size: once; v_call: TRBV6-2/TRBV6-3; cdr3_aa: ASTTARGQGRDTEAF
j_call: TRBJ2-2; clone_size: -; v_call: TRBV5-1; cdr3_aa: ASGTRDLNTGELF
j_call: TRBJ1-1; clone_size: -; v_call: TRBV6-5; cdr3_aa: ASSYQQQGGNTEAF
j_call: TRBJ2-5; clone_size: -; v_call: TRBV4-1; cdr3_aa: ASSPGVGLGAQETQY
j_call: TRBJ1-2; clone_size: -; v_call: TRBV6-6; cdr3_aa: ASSMDRGGNYGYT
j_call: TRBJ1-2; clone_size: -; v_call: TRBV11-1; cdr3_aa: ASRLDRDGGYT
j_call: TRBJ1-2; clone_size: -; v_call: TRBV5-1; cdr3_aa: ASSPNPLRTAGYT
j_call: TRBJ2-7; clone_size: few; v_call: TRBV11-2; cdr3_aa: ASSLRREGLYEQY
j_call: TRBJ1-3; clone_size: once; v_call: TRBV29-1; cdr3_aa: SVQQGLGGNTIY
j_call: TRBJ2-7; clone_size: -; v_call: TRBV7-2; cdr3_aa: ASSSRGGLATYEQY
j_call: TRBJ2-5; clone_size: -; v_call: TRBV6-1; cdr3_aa: ASIQLETQY
j_call: TRBJ2-1; clone_size: -; v_call: TRBV4-1; cdr3_aa: ASSHSGPHNEQF
j_call: TRBJ2-7; clone_size: -; v_call: TRBV15; cdr3_aa: ATSRVVTAIDGQY
j_call: TRBJ1-5; clone_size: -; v_call: TRBV5-5; cdr3_aa: ASSLEQINQPQH
j_call: TRBJ2-3; clone_size: -; v_call: TRBV20-1; cdr3_aa: SVELDRGDTQY
j_call: TRBJ2-3; clone_size: -; v_call: TRBV12-5; cdr3_aa: ASGLGGSTDTQY
j_call: TRBJ2-7; clone_size: -; v_call: TRBV7-6; cdr3_aa: ASSARQGGSEQY
j_call: TRBJ2-5; clone_size: -; v_call: TRBV19; cdr3_aa: ASRSHPRDGHQETQY
j_call: TRBJ2-7; clone_size: -; v_call: TRBV3-1; cdr3_aa: ASSQDAHFVRGLYEQY
j_call: TRBJ2-7; clone_size: -; v_call: TRBV6-2/TRBV6-3; cdr3_aa: ASSYWVTKYEQY
j_call: TRBJ2-1; clone_size: -; v_call: TRBV5-6; cdr3_aa: ASSSLSGEMTYNEQF
j_call: TRBJ2-7; clone_size: -; v_call: TRBV28; cdr3_aa: ASSLDGPTYEQY
j_call: TRBJ2-2; clone_size: once; v_call: TRBV6-1; cdr3_aa: ASSPPAGYNTGELF
j_call: TRBJ2-5; clone_size: -; v_call: TRBV7-9; cdr3_aa: ASSLGTGLQETQY
j_call: TRBJ2-7; clone_size: once; v_call: TRBV11-2; cdr3_aa: ASSLRSSYEQY
j_call: TRBJ2-2; clone_size: -; v_call: TRBV7-8; cdr3_aa: ASSLMLTGVANTGELF
j_call: TRBJ2-7; clone_size: -; v_call: TRBV12-3/TRBV12-4; cdr3_aa: ASSLGQYYEQY
j_call: TRBJ2-7; clone_size: -; v_call: TRBV7-9; cdr3_aa: ASSETLYEQY
j_call: TRBJ1-1; clone_size: -; v_call: TRBV10-3; cdr3_aa: AISGGQSNTEAF
j_call: TRBJ2-7; clone_size: few; v_call: TRBV4-1; cdr3_aa: ASSQTDRSYEQY
j_call: TRBJ1-2; clone_size: -; v_call: TRBV20-1; cdr3_aa: SARDRGPVNYGYT
j_call: TRBJ2-7; clone_size: -; v_call: TRBV5-6; cdr3_aa: ASSQGGPWSSYEQY
j_call: TRBJ1-5; clone_size: -; v_call: TRBV15; cdr3_aa: ATSAPSGNQPQH
j_call: TRBJ1-2; clone_size: -; v_call: TRBV6-6; cdr3_aa: ASSYGVGYGYT